This entry is about one TCR beta chain. As yet, its antigen is unknown. Per sample, at least 5 micrograms of total RNA were extracted. These data belong to a study of blood T cells in healthy people across ages. Findings of the study overall: TCR beta diversity per million T cells fell roughly linearly with age. Researchers deemed the diversity estimates from one million T cells underestimates.

For the second PCR, which ran for roughly 7 to 11 cycles, a sample-barcoded 5' primer and a J-beta primer mix were used. TCRdb itself ran the 5' RACE reads through MiXCR, one entry per CDR3 protein. The sample holds around 750,000 distinct CDR3 sequences, 50% to 65% seen once. The CDR3 spans 19 residues. Germline lookup yields CDR1 LGHNA and CDR2 YNFKEQ. The V and J ends lost 1 base and 14 bases, in that order; junction bases with no gene match: 25. Sample: blood. This chain uses TRBV4-2 with TRBJ2-3, with 9 bases lining up with TRBD2. The receptor was derived from an elderly man in good health. The CDR3 DNA reads as TGTGCCAGCAGCCAAGGGGCGGCTAGCGGGGCAGGCGTGCACAGATACGCGTATTTT. This codes for CASSQGAASGAGVHRYAYF.